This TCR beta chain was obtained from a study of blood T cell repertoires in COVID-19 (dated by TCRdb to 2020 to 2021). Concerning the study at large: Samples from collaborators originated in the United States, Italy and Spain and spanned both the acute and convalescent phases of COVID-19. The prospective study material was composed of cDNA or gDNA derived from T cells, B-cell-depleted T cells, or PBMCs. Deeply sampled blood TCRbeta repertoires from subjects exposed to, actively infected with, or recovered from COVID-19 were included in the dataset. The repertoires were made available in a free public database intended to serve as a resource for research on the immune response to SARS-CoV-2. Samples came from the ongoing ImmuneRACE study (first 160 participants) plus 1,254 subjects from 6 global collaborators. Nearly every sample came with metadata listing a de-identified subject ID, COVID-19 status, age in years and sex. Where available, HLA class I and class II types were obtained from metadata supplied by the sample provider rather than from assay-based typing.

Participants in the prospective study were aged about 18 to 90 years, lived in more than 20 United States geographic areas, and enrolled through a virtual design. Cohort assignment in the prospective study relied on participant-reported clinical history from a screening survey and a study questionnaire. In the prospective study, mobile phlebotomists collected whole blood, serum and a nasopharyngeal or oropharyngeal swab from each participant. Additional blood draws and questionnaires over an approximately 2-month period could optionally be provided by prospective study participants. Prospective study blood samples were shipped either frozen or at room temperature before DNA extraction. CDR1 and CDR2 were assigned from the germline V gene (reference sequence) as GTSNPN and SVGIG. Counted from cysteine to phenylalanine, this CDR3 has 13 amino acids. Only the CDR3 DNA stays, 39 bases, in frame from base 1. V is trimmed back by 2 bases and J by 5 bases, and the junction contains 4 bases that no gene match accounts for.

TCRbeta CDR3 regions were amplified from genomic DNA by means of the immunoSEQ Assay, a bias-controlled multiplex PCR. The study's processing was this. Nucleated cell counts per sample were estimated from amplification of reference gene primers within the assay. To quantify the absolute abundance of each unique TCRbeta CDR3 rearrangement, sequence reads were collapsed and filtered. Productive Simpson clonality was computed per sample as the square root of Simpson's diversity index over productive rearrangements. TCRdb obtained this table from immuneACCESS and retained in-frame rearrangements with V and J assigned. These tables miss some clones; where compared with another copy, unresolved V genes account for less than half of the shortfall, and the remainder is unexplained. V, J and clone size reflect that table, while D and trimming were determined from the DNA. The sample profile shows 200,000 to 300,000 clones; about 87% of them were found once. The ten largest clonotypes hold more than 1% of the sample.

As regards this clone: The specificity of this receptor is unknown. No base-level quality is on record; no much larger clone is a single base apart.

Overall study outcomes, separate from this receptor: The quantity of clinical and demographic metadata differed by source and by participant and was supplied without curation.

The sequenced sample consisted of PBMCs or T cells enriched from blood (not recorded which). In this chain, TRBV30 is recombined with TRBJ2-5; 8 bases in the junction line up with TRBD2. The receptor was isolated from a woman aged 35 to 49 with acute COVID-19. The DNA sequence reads TGTGCCTGGAGTAAAGGCGGGAGGGAGACCCAGTACTTC. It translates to CAWSKGGRETQYF.